This T cell receptor (beta chain) was sequenced for a study of T cells in tuberculosis. Across the whole study: This South African cohort compared adolescents with or without latent tuberculosis against adults with active tuberculosis.

In germline, CDR1 is MNHNY, CDR2 SVGAGI (reference sequence). This CDR3 region has 16 residues. V was clipped by 7 bases and J by 1 base, with 19 bases between them. Time point of the sample: new active TB diagnosis, blood taken before or within 7 days of starting treatment. Profiled with immunoSEQ multiplex PCR; TCRdb holds only in-frame clones, not every one. The sample carries around 49,000 clones, roughly 96% recorded once. The origin of this receptor is an adult with tuberculosis. The rearrangement links TRBV6-6 to TRBJ1-1; D might be TRBD1 (5 bases). The sample in question was PBMCs, obtained at tuberculosis diagnosis. Here the CDR3 reads CASTPSGGIGNTEAFF. The CDR3 DNA is TGTGCCAGCACTCCCTCCGGGGGTATCGGGAACACTGAAGCTTTCTTT.